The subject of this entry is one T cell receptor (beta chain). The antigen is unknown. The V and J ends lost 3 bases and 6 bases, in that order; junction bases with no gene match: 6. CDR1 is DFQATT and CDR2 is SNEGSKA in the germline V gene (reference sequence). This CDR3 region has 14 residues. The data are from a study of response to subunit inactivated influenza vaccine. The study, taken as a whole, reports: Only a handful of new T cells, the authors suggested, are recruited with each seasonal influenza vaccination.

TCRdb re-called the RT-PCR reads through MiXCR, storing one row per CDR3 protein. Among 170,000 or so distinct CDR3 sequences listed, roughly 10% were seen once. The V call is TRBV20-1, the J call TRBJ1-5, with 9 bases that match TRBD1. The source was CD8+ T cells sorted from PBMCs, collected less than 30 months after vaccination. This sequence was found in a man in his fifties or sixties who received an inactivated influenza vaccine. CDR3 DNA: TGCAGTGCTAGGGACAGGGGCGACTCTCAGCCCCAGCATTTT. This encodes CSARDRGDSQPQHF.